Sequencing of this T cell receptor beta chain was carried out in a study of OX40 agonist ivuxolimab in advanced cancers. Repertoires were generated with immunoSEQ multiplex PCR, while TCRdb's copy carries only in-frame clones and drops some. Among 43,000 or so clones listed, approximately 91% were seen once. Sequenced here: CD4+ or CD8+ T cells sorted from blood, sampled in a trial of the OX40 agonist ivuxolimab. The receptor's source is an adult with an advanced solid tumor such as melanoma, head and neck, liver or kidney cancer.

CDR3 nucleotides: TGTGCCAGCAGCCCGGAGGGGGGAAAAGGGGCCAACGTCCTGACTTTC. Translated: CASSPEGGKGANVLTF. The J gene is TRBJ2-6, the V gene TRBV5-4, with D perhaps assigned TRBD1 or TRBD2 (6 bases each). Germline CDR1 is SGHNT and CDR2 is YYREEE (reference sequence). The V and J ends lost 4 bases and 4 bases respectively, with 15 bases between them. The CDR3 contains 16 residues.